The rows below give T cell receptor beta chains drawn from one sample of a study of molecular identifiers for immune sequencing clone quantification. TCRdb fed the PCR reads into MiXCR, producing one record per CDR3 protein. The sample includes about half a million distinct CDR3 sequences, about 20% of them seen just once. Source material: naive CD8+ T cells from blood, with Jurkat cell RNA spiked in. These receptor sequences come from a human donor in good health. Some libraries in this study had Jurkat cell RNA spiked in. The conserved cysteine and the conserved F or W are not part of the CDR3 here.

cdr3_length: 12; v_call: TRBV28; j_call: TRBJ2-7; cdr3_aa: ASSLRGKSYEQY
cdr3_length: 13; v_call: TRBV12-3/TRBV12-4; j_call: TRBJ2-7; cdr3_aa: ASSLASGGPYEQY
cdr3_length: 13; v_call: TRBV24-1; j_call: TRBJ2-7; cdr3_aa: ATSSPGLAGYEQY
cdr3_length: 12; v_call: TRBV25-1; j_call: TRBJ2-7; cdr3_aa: ASSGNRASYEQY
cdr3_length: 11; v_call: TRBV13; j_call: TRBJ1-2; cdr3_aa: ASSSGQVLGLT
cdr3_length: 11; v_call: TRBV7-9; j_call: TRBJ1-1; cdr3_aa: ASSFTGDTEAF
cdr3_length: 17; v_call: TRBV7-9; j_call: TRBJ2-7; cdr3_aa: ASSSSGTSGIRSGYEQY
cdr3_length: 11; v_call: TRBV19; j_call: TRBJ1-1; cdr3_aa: ASKWGKHTEAF
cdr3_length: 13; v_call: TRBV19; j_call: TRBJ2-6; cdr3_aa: ASTQGGTGANVLT
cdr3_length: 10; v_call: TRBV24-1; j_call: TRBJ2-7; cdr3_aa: ATSDSGDEQY
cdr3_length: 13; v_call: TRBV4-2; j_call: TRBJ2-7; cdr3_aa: ASSQDLSATYEQY
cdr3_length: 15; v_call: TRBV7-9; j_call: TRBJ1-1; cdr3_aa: ASSPTDRRLSDTEAF
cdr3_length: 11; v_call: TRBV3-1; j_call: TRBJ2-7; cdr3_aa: ASSPPDSSEQY
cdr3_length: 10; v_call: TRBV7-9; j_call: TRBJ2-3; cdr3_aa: ASSSYTYTQY
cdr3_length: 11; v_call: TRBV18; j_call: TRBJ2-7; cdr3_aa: ASSPPWDDEQY
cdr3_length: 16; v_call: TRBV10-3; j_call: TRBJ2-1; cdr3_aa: AISESIAGTGEGNEQF
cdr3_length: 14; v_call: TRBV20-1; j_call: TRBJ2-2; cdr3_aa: SASPGVWGDTGELF
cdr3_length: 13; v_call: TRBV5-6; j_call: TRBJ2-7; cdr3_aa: ASGTRGSFAYEQY
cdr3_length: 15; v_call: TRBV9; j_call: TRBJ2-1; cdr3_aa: ASSVGALAGGYNEQF
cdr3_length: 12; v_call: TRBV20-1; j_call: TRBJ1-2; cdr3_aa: SARQWQADYGYT
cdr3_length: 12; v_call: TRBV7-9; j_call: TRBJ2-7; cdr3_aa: ASSAGTQTYEQY
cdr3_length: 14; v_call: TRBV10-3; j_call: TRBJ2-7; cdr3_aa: AIRRQSGASSCEQY
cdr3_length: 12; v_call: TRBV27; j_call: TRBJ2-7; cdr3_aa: ASSLYGRSYEQY
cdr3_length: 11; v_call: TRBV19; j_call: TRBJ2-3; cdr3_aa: ALGDPASDTQY
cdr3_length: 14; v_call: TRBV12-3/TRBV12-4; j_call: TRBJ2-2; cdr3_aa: ASSSPQRANTGELF
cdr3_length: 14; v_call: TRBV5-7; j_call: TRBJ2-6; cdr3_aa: ASSLGDYSGANVLT
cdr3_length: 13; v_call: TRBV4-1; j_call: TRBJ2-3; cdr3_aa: ASSRWESSTDTQY
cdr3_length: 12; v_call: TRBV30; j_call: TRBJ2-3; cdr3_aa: AYSRTGSTDTQY
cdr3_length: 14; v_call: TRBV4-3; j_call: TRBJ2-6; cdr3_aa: ASSQDFVSGANVLT
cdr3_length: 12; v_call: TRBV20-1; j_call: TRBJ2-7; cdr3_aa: SARKPGQGFEQY
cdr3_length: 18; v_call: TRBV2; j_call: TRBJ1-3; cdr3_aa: ASSEAPVATTITAGNTIY
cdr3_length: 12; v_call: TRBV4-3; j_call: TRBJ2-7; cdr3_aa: ASSQGTGSWEQY
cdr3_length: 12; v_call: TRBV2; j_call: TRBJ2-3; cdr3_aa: ASSEQGGEDTQY
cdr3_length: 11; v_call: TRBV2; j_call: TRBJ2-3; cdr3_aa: ASSGTSTDTQY
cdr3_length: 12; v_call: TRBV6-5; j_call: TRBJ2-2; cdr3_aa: ASRAGTGIGELF
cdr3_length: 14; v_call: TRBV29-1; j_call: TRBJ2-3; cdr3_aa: SGAGQGRFPTDTQY
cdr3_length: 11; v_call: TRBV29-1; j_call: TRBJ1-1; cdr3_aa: SADRGFYTEAF
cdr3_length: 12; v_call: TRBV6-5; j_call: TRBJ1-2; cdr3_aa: ASNPGRTLLGYT
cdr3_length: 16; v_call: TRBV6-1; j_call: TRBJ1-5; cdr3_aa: ASSEARHWQGVDQPQH
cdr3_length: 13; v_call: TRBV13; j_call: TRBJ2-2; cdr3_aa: ASSSDQLNTGELF
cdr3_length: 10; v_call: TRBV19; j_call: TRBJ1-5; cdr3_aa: ASSTGHQPQH
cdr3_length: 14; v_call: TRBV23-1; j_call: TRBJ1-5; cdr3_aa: ASSRGQNYSNQPQH
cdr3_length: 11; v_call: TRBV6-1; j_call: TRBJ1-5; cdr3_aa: ASSGQGTKPQH
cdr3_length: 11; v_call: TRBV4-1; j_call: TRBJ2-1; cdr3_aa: ASSQVLAGEQF
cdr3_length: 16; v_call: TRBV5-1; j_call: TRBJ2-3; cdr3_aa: ASSPGGARIKRGDTQY
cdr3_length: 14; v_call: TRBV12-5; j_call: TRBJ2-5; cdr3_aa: DSGPGTEVYQETQY
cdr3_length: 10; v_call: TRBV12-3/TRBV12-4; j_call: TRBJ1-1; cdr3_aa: ASNLGTDGAF
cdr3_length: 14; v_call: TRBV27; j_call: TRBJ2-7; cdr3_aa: ASSLTPTGVGYEQY
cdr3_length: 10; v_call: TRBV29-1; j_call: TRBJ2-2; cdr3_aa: SVRQSTGELF
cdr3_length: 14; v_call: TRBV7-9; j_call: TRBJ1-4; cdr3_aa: ASSSKDRVQNEKLF
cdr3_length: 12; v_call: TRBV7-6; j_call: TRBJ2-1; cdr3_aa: ASSLTQSYNEQF
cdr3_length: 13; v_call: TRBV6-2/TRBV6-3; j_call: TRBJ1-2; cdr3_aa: ASSTTDRVRYGYT